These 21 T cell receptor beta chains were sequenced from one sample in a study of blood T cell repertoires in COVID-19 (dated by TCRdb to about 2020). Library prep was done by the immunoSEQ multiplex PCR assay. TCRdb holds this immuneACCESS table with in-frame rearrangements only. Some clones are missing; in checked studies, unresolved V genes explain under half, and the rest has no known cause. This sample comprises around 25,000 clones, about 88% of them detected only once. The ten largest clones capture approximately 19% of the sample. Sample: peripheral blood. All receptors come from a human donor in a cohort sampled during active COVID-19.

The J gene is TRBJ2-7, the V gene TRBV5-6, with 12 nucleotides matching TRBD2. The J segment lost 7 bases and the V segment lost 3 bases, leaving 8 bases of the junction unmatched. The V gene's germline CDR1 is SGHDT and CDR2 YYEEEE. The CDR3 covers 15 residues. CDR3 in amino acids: CASSSSGRAVWEQYF. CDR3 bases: TGTGCCAGCAGCTCTAGCGGGAGGGCCGTCTGGGAGCAGTACTTC. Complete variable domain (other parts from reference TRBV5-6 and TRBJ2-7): DAGVTQSPTHLIKTRGQQVTLRCSPKSGHDTVSWYQQALGQGPQFIFQYYEEEERQRGNFPDRFSGHQFPNYSSELNVNALLLGDSALYLCASSSSGRAVWEQYFGPGTRLTVT.

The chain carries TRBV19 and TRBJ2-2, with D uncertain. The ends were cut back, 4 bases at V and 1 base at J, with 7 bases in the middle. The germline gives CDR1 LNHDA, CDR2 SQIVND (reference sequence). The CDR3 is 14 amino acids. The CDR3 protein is CASSTLGNTGELFF. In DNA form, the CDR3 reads TGTGCCAGTAGTACCCTCGGGAACACCGGGGAGCTGTTTTTT.

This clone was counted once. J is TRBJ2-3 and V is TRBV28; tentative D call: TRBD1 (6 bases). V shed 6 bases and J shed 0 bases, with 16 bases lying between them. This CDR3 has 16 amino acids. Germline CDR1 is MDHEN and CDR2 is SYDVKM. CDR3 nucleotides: TGTGCCAGCAGGTCCGCGACAGGTCGTAGCACAGATACGCAGTATTTT. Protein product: CASRSATGRSTDTQYF.

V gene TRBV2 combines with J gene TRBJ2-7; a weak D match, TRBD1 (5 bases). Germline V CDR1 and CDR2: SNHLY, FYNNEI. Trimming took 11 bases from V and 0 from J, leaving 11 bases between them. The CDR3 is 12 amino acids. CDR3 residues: CAGRGSSYEQYF. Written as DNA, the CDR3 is TGTGCCGGAAGGGGCTCCTCCTACGAGCAGTACTTC.

The CDR3 DNA reads as TGTGCCAGCAGCTTAGGAGGGACCGGAGGGGAGACCCAGTACTTC. Amino acid sequence: CASSLGGTGGETQYF. V usage is TRBV11-3 and J usage is TRBJ2-5; tentatively, D is TRBD2 (6 bases). The CDR3 contains 15 residues. Germline V gene data show CDR1 as SGHNT and CDR2 as YENEEA. V was pared by 1 base and J by 5 bases, with 14 bases between.

This CDR3 reads CAITRQGYRQPQHF. CDR3 nucleotides: TGTGCCATCACCAGACAGGGTTATCGTCAGCCCCAGCATTTT. V gene TRBV10-3 combines with J gene TRBJ1-5; TRBD1 matches at 7 bases. V shed 7 bases and J 6 bases; nucleotides not matched to a gene: 9. The CDR3 length is 14 residues. Per the germline V gene, CDR1 is ENHRY and CDR2 is SYGVKD.

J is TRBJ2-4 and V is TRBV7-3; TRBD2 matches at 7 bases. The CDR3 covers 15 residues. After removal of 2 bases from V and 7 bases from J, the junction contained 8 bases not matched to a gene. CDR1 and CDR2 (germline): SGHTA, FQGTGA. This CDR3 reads CASSLGRAPRNIQYF. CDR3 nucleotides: TGTGCCAGCAGCTTAGGGAGGGCCCCGAGGAACATTCAGTACTTC.

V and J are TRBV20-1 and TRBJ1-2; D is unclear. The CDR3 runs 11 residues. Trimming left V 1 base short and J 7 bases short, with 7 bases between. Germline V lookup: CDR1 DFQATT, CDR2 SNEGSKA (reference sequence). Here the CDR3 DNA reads TGCAGTGCTAGAGTGGAGGGTGGCTACACCTTC. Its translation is CSARVEGGYTF.

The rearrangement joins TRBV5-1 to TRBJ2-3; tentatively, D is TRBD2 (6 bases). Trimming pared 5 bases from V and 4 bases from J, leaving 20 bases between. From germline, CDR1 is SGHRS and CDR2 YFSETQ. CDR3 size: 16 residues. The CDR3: CASSPTGTAAADTQYF. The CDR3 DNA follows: TGCGCCAGCAGTCCAACCGGGACTGCAGCGGCAGATACGCAGTATTTT. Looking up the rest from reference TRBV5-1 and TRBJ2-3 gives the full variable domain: KAGVTQTPRYLIKTRGQQVTLSCSPISGHRSVSWYQQTPGQGLQFLFEYFSETQRNKGNFPGRFSGRQFSNSRSEMNVSTLELGDSALYLCASSPTGTAAADTQYFGPGTRLTVL.

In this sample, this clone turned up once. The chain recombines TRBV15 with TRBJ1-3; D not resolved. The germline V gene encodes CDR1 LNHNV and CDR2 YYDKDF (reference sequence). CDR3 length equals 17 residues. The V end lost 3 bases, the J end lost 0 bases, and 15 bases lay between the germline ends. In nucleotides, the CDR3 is TGTGCCACCAGCAGCGGAATGAGGCGTGTCTCTGGAAACACCATATATTTT. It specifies CATSSGMRRVSGNTIYF.

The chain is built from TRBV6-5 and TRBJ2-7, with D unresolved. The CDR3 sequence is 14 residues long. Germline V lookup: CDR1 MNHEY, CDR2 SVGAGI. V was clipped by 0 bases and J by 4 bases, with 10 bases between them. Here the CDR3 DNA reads TGTGCCAGCAGTTACTCGGTTTCAGGATACGAGCAGTACTTC. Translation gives CASSYSVSGYEQYF.

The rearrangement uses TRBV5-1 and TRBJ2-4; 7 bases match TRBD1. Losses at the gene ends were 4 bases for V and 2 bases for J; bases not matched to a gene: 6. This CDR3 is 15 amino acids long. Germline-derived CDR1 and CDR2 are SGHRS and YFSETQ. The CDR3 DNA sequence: TGCGCCAGCAGCGCAAAGACAGGGTCCAAAAACATTCAGTACTTC. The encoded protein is CASSAKTGSKNIQYF.

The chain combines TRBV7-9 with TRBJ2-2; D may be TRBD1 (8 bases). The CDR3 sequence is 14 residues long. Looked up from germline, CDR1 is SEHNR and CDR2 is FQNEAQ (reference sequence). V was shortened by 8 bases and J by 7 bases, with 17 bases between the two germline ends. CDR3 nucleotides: TGTGCCAGCCACGGGGGGACAGGATTCGGGGAGCTGTTTTTT. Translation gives CASHGGTGFGELFF.

The CDR3: CASSVVAGERNEQFF. In nucleotides, the CDR3 is TGTGCCAGCAGCGTAGTAGCGGGAGAACGCAATGAGCAGTTCTTC. The V call is TRBV9, the J call TRBJ2-1; 9 positions match TRBD2. V lost 0 bases, J lost 6 bases, and 4 bases stayed unmatched. In germline, CDR1 is SGDLS, CDR2 YYNGEE. This CDR3 has 15 amino acids.

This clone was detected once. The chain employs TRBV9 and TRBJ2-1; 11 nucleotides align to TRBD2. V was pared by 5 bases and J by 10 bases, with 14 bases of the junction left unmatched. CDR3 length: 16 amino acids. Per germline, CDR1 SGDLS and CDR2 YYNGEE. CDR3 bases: TGTGCCAGCAGTTACGGCCTAGCGGGAGGAGGGGCCGAGCAGTTCTTC. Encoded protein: CASSYGLAGGGAEQFF. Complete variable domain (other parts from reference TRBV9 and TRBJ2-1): DSGVTQTPKHLITATGQRVTLRCSPRSGDLSVYWYQQSLDQGLQFLIQYYNGEERAKGNILERFSAQQFPDLHSELNLSSLELGDSALYFCASSYGLAGGGAEQFFGPGTRLTVL.

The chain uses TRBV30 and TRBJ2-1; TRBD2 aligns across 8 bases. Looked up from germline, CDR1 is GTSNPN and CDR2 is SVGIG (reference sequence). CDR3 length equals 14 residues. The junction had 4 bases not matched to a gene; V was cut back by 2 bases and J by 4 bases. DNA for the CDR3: TGTGCCTGGAGTAAACCTAGCGGGTACAATGAGCAGTTCTTC. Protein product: CAWSKPSGYNEQFF. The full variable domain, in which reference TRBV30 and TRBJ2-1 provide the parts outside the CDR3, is SQTIHQWPATLVQPVGSPLSLECTVEGTSNPNLYWYRQAAGRGLQLLFYSVGIGQISSEVPQNLSASRPQDRQFILSSKKLLLSDSGFYLCAWSKPSGYNEQFFGPGTRLTVL.

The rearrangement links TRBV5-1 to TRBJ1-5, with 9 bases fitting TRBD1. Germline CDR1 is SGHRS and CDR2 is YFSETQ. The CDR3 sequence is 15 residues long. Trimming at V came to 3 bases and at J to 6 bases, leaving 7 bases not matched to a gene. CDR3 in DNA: TGCGCCAGCAGCTCCGGGGGACAGGGCACTCAGCCCCAGCATTTT. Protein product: CASSSGGQGTQPQHF.

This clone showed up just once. CDR3 residues: CASSSTVGYEQYF. In DNA, the CDR3 is TGTGCCAGCAGCTCGACTGTAGGCTACGAGCAGTACTTC. This chain joins TRBV7-6 and TRBJ2-7; D ambiguous. This CDR3 comprises 13 residues. Germline V CDR1 and CDR2: SGHVS, FNYEAQ. Trimming removed 4 bases from V and 3 bases from J, with 10 bases in between.

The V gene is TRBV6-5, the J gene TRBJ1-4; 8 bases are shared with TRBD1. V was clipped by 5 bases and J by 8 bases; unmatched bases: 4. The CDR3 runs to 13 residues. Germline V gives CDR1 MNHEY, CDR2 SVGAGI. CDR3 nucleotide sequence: TGTGCCAGCAGTAACCGGGACAGGGAAAAACTGTTTTTT. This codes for CASSNRDREKLFF.

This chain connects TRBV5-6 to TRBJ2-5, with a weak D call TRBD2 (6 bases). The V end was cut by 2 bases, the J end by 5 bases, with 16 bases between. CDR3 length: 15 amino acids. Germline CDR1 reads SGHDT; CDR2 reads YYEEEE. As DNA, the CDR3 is TGTGCCAGCAGCTTCAGAAGACTAGGAGGGGAGACCCAGTACTTC. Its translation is CASSFRRLGGETQYF.

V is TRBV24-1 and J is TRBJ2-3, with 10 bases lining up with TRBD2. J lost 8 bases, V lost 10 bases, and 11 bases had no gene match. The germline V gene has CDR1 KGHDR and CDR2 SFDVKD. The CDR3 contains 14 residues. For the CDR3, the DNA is TGTGCCACTTCACCAGCGGGGGGGAGGGCTACGCAGTATTTT. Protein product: CATSPAGGRATQYF.